This entry lists 11 T cell receptor beta chains sequenced from one sample in a study of shared clonotypes between healthy human individuals (dated by TCRdb to 2019 to 2021). Preparation of the library involved the immunoSEQ multiplex PCR assay. The source is immuneACCESS, and TCRdb retained only in-frame sequences with V and J called. Part of the clones is not carried over; for the studies checked, unresolved V genes explain less than half of this, and the remainder is unexplained. The sample profile shows over 700,000 clones; just under 75% of them were found once. More than 1.5% of the sample rests with the top ten. The sample comprised memory CD4+ T cells sorted from blood. The cell subset or site label corresponds to: CD45RA-negative fraction. These receptors all come from a woman aged 25 to 45 in good health.

V usage is TRBV10-3 and J usage is TRBJ1-4; possible D gene TRBD1, 6 bases. With 6 bases removed from V and 7 bases from J, the gap between germline ends came to 9 bases. CDR1 is ENHRY, CDR2 SYGVKD, per germline. CDR3 length equals 12 residues. The CDR3 bases are TGTGCCATCAGAGGGGGGAGTGAAAAACTGTTTTTT. Its protein product is CAIRGGSEKLFF.

The chain carries TRBV7-9 and TRBJ1-1, with 8 bases lining up with TRBD1. This CDR3 spans 15 amino acids. With 5 bases clipped from V and 1 base from J, the junction kept 6 bases outside the gene matches. Germline V CDR1 and CDR2: SEHNR, FQNEAQ (reference sequence). Written as DNA, the CDR3 is TGTGCCAGCAGCCCAGGGGGCTCAGAGAACACTGAAGCTTTCTTT. Amino acid sequence: CASSPGGSENTEAFF.

J is TRBJ2-7 and V is TRBV27, with D tentatively TRBD1 (6 bases). Trimming took off 5 bases at V and 3 bases at J, with 11 bases between the two ends. Per germline, CDR1 MNHEY and CDR2 SMNVEV (reference sequence). The CDR3 length is 13 residues. The CDR3 DNA follows: TGTGCCAGCAGTACAGGACAGATCTACGAGCAGTACTTC. Its protein is CASSTGQIYEQYF.

Concerning this clone: This same CDR3 is encoded by further DNA sequences in the sample. The chain has TRBV5-1 and TRBJ2-3, with D perhaps TRBD2 (6 bases). The CDR3 is 14 amino acids. Trimming cost V 3 bases and J 0 bases, with 8 bases left between them. Germline V CDR1 and CDR2: SGHRS, YFSETQ. The CDR3, as DNA: TGCGCCAGCAGCTCCGGGACTAGCACAGATACGCAGTATTTT. It codes for CASSSGTSTDTQYF. Variable domain in full (rest from reference TRBV5-1 and TRBJ2-3): KAGVTQTPRYLIKTRGQQVTLSCSPISGHRSVSWYQQTPGQGLQFLFEYFSETQRNKGNFPGRFSGRQFSNSRSEMNVSTLELGDSALYLCASSSGTSTDTQYFGPGTRLTVL.

The chain links TRBV19 to TRBJ2-5, with 9 bases matching TRBD2. CDR1 is LNHDA and CDR2 is SQIVND in the germline V gene (reference sequence). V lost 10 bases and J lost 4; bases outside the gene matches: 13. The CDR3 covers 15 residues. The CDR3 DNA is TGTGCCACGGCGAGGCTAGCGGGAAATAGAGAGACCCAGTACTTC. Amino acids: CATARLAGNRETQYF.

The chain links TRBV6-5 to TRBJ2-3; 8 positions agree with TRBD1. The CDR3 has 14 amino acids. The germline V gene encodes CDR1 MNHEY and CDR2 SVGAGI. Trimming took 5 bases from V and 8 from J; bases not matched to a gene: 9. CDR3 loop: CASSPGQVRGTQYF. CDR3 DNA sequence: TGTGCCAGCAGTCCGGGACAGGTCAGGGGTACGCAGTATTTT.

About this clone: Other DNA sequences within the sample encode an identical CDR3. The chain employs TRBV27 and TRBJ2-7; tentatively, D is TRBD1 (7 bases). The CDR3 is 13 residues long. Germline assignment: CDR1 MNHEY and CDR2 SMNVEV (reference sequence). The V gene lost 6 bases and the J gene lost 0 bases, with 9 bases spanning the gap. The CDR3 DNA reads TGTGCCAGCAGGCGGGACAGCTCCTACGAGCAGTACTTC. Translation gives CASRRDSSYEQYF.

V usage is TRBV5-8 and J usage is TRBJ2-5; no clear D gene. Looked up from germline, CDR1 is SGHTS and CDR2 is YDEGEE. This CDR3 is built from 15 residues. Trimming removed 6 bases at V and 1 base at J, with 16 bases between. The CDR3 is CASNPLVTAQETQYF. The CDR3 DNA reads as TGTGCCAGCAATCCATTGGTAACAGCCCAAGAGACCCAGTACTTC.

In this sample, this clone turned up many times. This chain links TRBV28 with TRBJ1-2; a weak D match, TRBD1 (5 bases). The length of the CDR3 is 15 residues. Trimming left V 5 bases short and J 4 bases short, with 17 bases between. CDR1 and CDR2 (germline): MDHEN, SYDVKM. CDR3 DNA: TGTGCCAGCAGTCGCCCTGGGCATGGGGGCTATGGCTACACCTTC. Translating gives CASSRPGHGGYGYTF.

This chain links TRBV18 with TRBJ2-1, with 10 nucleotides matching TRBD2. Germline trimming cut 8 bases from V and 3 bases from J; bases unmatched to any gene: 4. Germline assignment: CDR1 KGHSH and CDR2 LQKENI. This CDR3 has 14 amino acids. CDR3 sequence reads: CASGGTSVYNEQFF. The CDR3 DNA follows: TGTGCCAGCGGCGGGACTAGCGTCTACAATGAGCAGTTCTTC.

This sequence joins TRBV18 and TRBJ2-7, with D perhaps matching TRBD2 (6 bases). Germline loops: CDR1 KGHSH, CDR2 LQKENI. The CDR3 loop spans 13 amino acids. V dropped 4 bases and J dropped 5 bases, with 12 bases sitting between them. CDR3 sequence: CASSLPGEDEQYF. CDR3 bases: TGTGCCAGCTCACTACCGGGGGAGGACGAGCAGTACTTC. Full variable domain (outside the CDR3, taken from reference TRBV18 and TRBJ2-7): NAGVMQNPRHLVRRRGQEARLRCSPMKGHSHVYWYRQLPEEGLKFMVYLQKENIIDESGMPKERFSAEFPKEGPSILRIQQVVRGDSAAYFCASSLPGEDEQYFGPGTRLTVT.